Listed below are T cell receptor beta chains from one sample, sequenced in a study of PD-1 blockade in mismatch repair-deficient tumors. Repertoires were generated with immunoSEQ multiplex PCR, while TCRdb's copy carries only in-frame clones and drops some. Here the sample spans about 63,000 clones, approximately 90% being singletons. Sequences were derived from peripheral blood, sampled 52 weeks after starting pembrolizumab. These receptors all stem from an adult with mismatch repair-deficient cancer. The CDR3 runs from the conserved cysteine through the conserved F or W. The D gene is left open where the match is weak. Clone sizes are given selectively: once, few, many, or a class where the clone is expanded.

clone_size j_call d_call v_call cdr3_aa cdr3_nt
few TRBJ2-7 TRBD2 TRBV10-3 CASTRSGTNLLEQYF TGTGCCAGCACCCGATCCGGGACTAATTTGTTGGAGCAGTACTTC
NA TRBJ2-1 TRBD1 TRBV6-5 CASRNPGGTNEQFF TGTGCCAGCAGAAATCCAGGGGGTACCAATGAGCAGTTCTTC
NA TRBJ2-7 NA TRBV5-6 CASSTGPMYEQYF TGTGCCAGCAGCACAGGTCCAATGTACGAGCAGTACTTC
NA TRBJ2-3 NA TRBV5-1 CASRQPFTDTQYF TGCGCCAGCAGACAGCCCTTCACAGATACGCAGTATTTT
NA TRBJ2-5 TRBD1 TRBV2 CASRGQGGQETQYF TGTGCCAGCAGGGGACAGGGGGGGCAAGAGACCCAGTACTTC
NA TRBJ2-2 NA TRBV19 CASSPTDPNTGELFF TGTGCCAGTAGTCCGACAGACCCGAACACCGGGGAGCTGTTTTTT
NA TRBJ2-1 NA TRBV19 CASSIGLAQYNEQFF TGTGCCAGTAGTATAGGTCTAGCGCAGTACAATGAGCAGTTCTTC
NA TRBJ2-7 NA TRBV28 CASSFRAYEQYF TGTGCCAGCAGTTTCCGAGCCTACGAGCAGTACTTC
NA TRBJ1-2 NA TRBV28 CASSLLGDGTLYGYTF TGTGCCAGCAGTTTATTGGGGGACGGGACTCTCTATGGCTACACCTTC
NA TRBJ2-5 NA TRBV7-9 CASSTTKSVGQETQYF TGTGCCAGCAGCACAACAAAGTCGGTAGGGCAAGAGACCCAGTACTTC
NA TRBJ2-3 TRBD2 TRBV9 CASSVVGLPKVTDTQYF TGTGCCAGCAGCGTAGTGGGACTACCTAAAGTCACAGATACGCAGTATTTT
once TRBJ2-3 NA TRBV4-3 CASSQESAGASTDTQYF TGCGCCAGCAGCCAAGAGAGCGCGGGGGCTAGCACAGATACGCAGTATTTT
NA TRBJ2-2 TRBD2 TRBV6-5 CASSSSGGRNTGELFF TGTGCCAGCAGTTCTTCTGGCGGGAGAAACACCGGGGAGCTGTTTTTT
NA TRBJ1-1 NA TRBV18 CASSPRTGENTEAFF TGTGCCAGCTCACCACGCACAGGAGAGAACACTGAAGCTTTCTTT
once TRBJ2-1 NA TRBV9 CASSVGARGGNEQFF TGTGCCAGCAGCGTAGGGGCCAGAGGGGGCAATGAGCAGTTCTTC
once TRBJ2-3 NA TRBV13 CASSLGRREVTDTQYF TGTGCCAGCAGCTTAGGCCGTAGGGAGGTCACAGATACGCAGTATTTT
NA TRBJ2-3 TRBD2 TRBV4-1 CASSSRLAGDTDTQYF TGCGCCAGCAGCTCCCGACTAGCGGGAGATACAGATACGCAGTATTTT
NA TRBJ1-2 NA TRBV20-1 CSAPRPYGYTF TGCAGTGCCCCCCGTCCCTATGGCTACACCTTC
NA TRBJ2-5 NA TRBV7-2 CASSLISRETQYF TGTGCCAGCAGCTTAATTAGCCGGGAGACCCAGTACTTC
NA TRBJ2-7 NA TRBV19 CASSISLYPGYEQYF TGTGCCAGTAGTATCTCTCTTTACCCGGGCTACGAGCAGTACTTC
NA TRBJ2-7 NA TRBV5-5 CASSLTGINVYEQYF TGTGCCAGCAGCTTGACAGGAATCAACGTCTACGAGCAGTACTTC
NA TRBJ2-7 TRBD2 TRBV28 CASSLPGAGVYEQYF TGTGCCAGCAGTCTCCCCGGCGCGGGGGTCTACGAGCAGTACTTC
NA TRBJ2-7 NA TRBV4-1 CASSHGRKTRGEQYF TGCGCCAGCAGCCATGGTAGGAAAACACGGGGCGAGCAGTACTTC
NA TRBJ2-2 NA TRBV9 CASGAAGELFF TGTGCCAGCGGGGCGGCCGGGGAGCTGTTTTTT
NA TRBJ2-1 TRBD2 TRBV5-6 CASNPGEREGSRYNEQFF TGTGCCAGCAACCCGGGAGAGCGGGAGGGCTCTCGCTACAATGAGCAGTTCTTC
NA TRBJ2-1 NA TRBV9 CASSSAGGAPYNEQFF TGTGCCAGCAGCTCCGCAGGTGGGGCACCGTACAATGAGCAGTTCTTC
NA TRBJ2-7 NA TRBV14 CASTSQGSYEQYF TGTGCCAGCACCTCACAGGGCTCCTACGAGCAGTACTTC
NA TRBJ2-7 TRBD2 TRBV28 CASTQRGALGLAGVYEQYF TGTGCCAGCACCCAAAGGGGGGCACTGGGACTAGCGGGAGTGTACGAGCAGTACTTC
NA TRBJ2-7 TRBD2 TRBV27 CASSGAGGIEQYF TGTGCCAGCAGTGGAGCGGGGGGGATCGAGCAGTACTTC
NA TRBJ1-3 NA TRBV7-9 CASSPRQANTIYF TGTGCCAGCAGCCCCCGTCAGGCTAACACCATATATTTT
NA TRBJ2-1 TRBD2 TRBV2 CATIKRDLYNEQFF TGTGCCACCATCAAGCGGGATTTATACAATGAGCAGTTCTTC
NA TRBJ2-7 NA TRBV11-2 CASSPGGEQYF TGTGCCAGCAGCCCCGGTGGCGAGCAGTACTTC
NA TRBJ2-1 TRBD1 TRBV18 CASSPRGQGFDPYNEQFF TGTGCCAGCTCACCACGGGGACAGGGTTTTGATCCCTACAATGAGCAGTTCTTC
NA TRBJ2-5 NA TRBV6-5 CASSFLLSKETQYF TGTGCCAGCAGTTTTCTGCTTTCGAAAGAGACCCAGTACTTC
NA TRBJ2-7 NA TRBV5-4 CASSQDYHSYEQYF TGCGCCAGCAGCCAAGACTACCACTCCTACGAGCAGTACTTC
NA TRBJ2-3 TRBD2 TRBV27 CASSFYLAGVSDTQYF TGTGCCAGCAGTTTTTATCTAGCGGGAGTATCTGATACGCAGTATTTT
NA TRBJ2-3 TRBD2 TRBV6-1 CASREEGGVKREIPDTQYF TGTGCCAGCAGAGAAGAAGGGGGGGTTAAGCGGGAGATCCCAGATACGCAGTATTTT
NA TRBJ2-5 NA TRBV27 CASSLGETQYF TGTGCCAGCAGTTTAGGGGAGACCCAGTACTTC
NA TRBJ2-4 NA TRBV27 CASSLGNIQYF TGTGCCAGCAGTTTAGGGAACATTCAGTACTTC
NA TRBJ2-7 NA TRBV5-1 CASSLGTGGPYEQYF TGCGCCAGCAGCTTGGGGACCGGGGGGCCCTACGAGCAGTACTTC
NA TRBJ2-7 NA TRBV6-5 CASTDLGSREQYF TGTGCCAGCACCGACCTGGGAAGCCGTGAGCAGTACTTC
NA TRBJ1-1 NA TRBV5-1 CASSPSRGRTTEAFF TGCGCCAGCAGCCCCTCCAGGGGTCGAACGACTGAAGCTTTCTTT
NA TRBJ2-7 NA TRBV2 CASTPRAEQYF TGTGCCAGCACTCCCAGGGCCGAGCAGTACTTC
NA TRBJ1-1 NA TRBV28 CASSYQIRTDTEAFF TGTGCCAGCAGTTACCAGATTAGAACGGACACTGAAGCTTTCTTT
NA TRBJ2-7 TRBD1 TRBV5-1 CASRGQASSYEQYF TGCGCCAGCAGAGGACAGGCTAGCTCCTACGAGCAGTACTTC